These 7 T cell receptor beta chains came from one sample sequenced in a study of blood T cell repertoires in COVID-19. Using immunoSEQ multiplex PCR, the repertoire was profiled, and TCRdb retains in-frame clones only, with some absent. The sample includes about 300,000 clones, roughly nine tenths of them seen just once. Sequencing was done on a sample of peripheral blood. The receptors were gathered from a man between 18 and 29 years old who had recovered from COVID-19.

The CDR3 region has the DNA TGTGCCATCAGTAAAACAGGGAGCTCCTATAATTCACCCCTCCACTTT. Translation: CAISKTGSSYNSPLHF. The V gene is TRBV10-3, the J gene TRBJ1-6; D is perhaps TRBD1 (6 bases). V lost 5 bases to trimming and J lost 0 bases, with 11 bases between them. CDR1 and CDR2 (germline): ENHRY, SYGVKD. The CDR3 totals 16 residues.

This chain uses TRBV6-1 with TRBJ2-4; 7 bases fit TRBD2. The length of the CDR3 is 15 residues. After removal of 3 bases from V and 1 base from J, the junction contained 3 bases not matched to a gene. Looked up from germline, CDR1 is MNHNS and CDR2 is SASEGT. The CDR3 sequence: CASSERRGAKNIQYF. The CDR3, as DNA: TGTGCCAGCAGTGAGAGGCGGGGGGCCAAAAACATTCAGTACTTC.

The V gene is TRBV7-6, the J gene TRBJ2-7; TRBD1 matches 9 bases. The V gene end was trimmed by 4 bases and the J gene end by 6 bases; junction bases not matched to a gene: 7. CDR3 length: 14 residues. In germline, CDR1 is SGHVS, CDR2 FNYEAQ. The CDR3: CASSSGQGMSEQYF. CDR3 nucleotides: TGTGCCAGCAGCTCAGGACAGGGGATGTCCGAGCAGTACTTC.

The rearrangement uses TRBV23-1 and TRBJ1-6; 8 bases match TRBD1. TRBV23-1 falls under the ORF class, with uncertain function. The junction had 8 bases not matched to a gene; V was cut back by 7 bases and J by 9 bases. This CDR3 comprises 14 residues. CDR3 loop: CASNRDRLASPLHF. The CDR3 nucleotides are TGCGCCAGCAACCGGGACAGGTTGGCTTCACCCCTCCACTTT.

This chain joins TRBV6-4 and TRBJ2-7, with D possibly being TRBD2 (5 bases). This CDR3 is 13 amino acids long. Germline CDR1 and CDR2: MRHNA and SNTAGT. V lost 2 bases, J lost 7 bases, and 12 bases lay in between. Here the CDR3 DNA reads TGTGCCAGCAGTGACGCACCGGGCGGGGAGCAGTACTTC. Translated, it gives CASSDAPGGEQYF.

This chain connects TRBV29-1 to TRBJ1-2, with TRBD1 matching over 7 bases. V lost 5 bases to trimming and J lost 8 bases; unmatched junction nucleotides: 5. The CDR3 extends over 11 amino acids. Looked up from germline, CDR1 is SQVTM and CDR2 is ANQGSEA. In DNA form, the CDR3 reads TGCAGCGTTTCTACAGGGGTAGGCTACACCTTC. Amino acids: CSVSTGVGYTF. Based on the CDR3 plus reference TRBV29-1 and TRBJ1-2, the full variable domain is SAVISQKPSRDICQRGTSLTIQCQVDSQVTMMFWYRQQPGQSLTLIATANQGSEATYESGFVIDKFPISRPNLTFSTLTVSNMSPEDSSIYLCSVSTGVGYTFGSGTRLTVV.

In its sample, this clone was seen once. This sequence joins TRBV10-3 and TRBJ1-2, with TRBD1 matching 8 bases. Unmatched junction bases numbered 9, after V lost 6 bases and J lost 0 bases. The CDR3 runs 16 residues. Germline V gene lookup returns CDR1 ENHRY and CDR2 SYGVKD. The CDR3 protein is CAISDPGQDTNYGYTF. The DNA of the CDR3 is TGTGCCATCAGCGATCCGGGACAGGACACTAACTATGGCTACACCTTC.